This T cell receptor beta chain was sequenced in a study of cytomegalovirus exposure and HLA in healthy donors. Researchers ran the PCR with 60 Vbeta and 13 Jbeta primers. Original data processing: The authors later counted roughly 87 million unique TCR beta chains, some 11 million of them shared. Generated by immunoSEQ multiplex PCR, the TCRdb table keeps only in-frame clones and is missing some. The V and J calls and clone size are taken from that table; D and trimming were inferred from the DNA. Of 58,000 or so clones in the sample, around 75% were seen once. Germline CDR1 is SEHNR and CDR2 is FQNEAQ (reference sequence). This CDR3 is 14 amino acids long. Trimming cost V 4 bases and J 10 bases, with 17 bases left between them. Study-level results: Accurate HLA-A and HLA-B prediction from TCR beta sequences was reported for most subjects.

This clone was seen only a few times. Its antigen is undetermined. The chain is built from TRBV7-9 and TRBJ2-1; a weak D match, TRBD1 (6 bases). Sample: PBMCs. The TCR sequence derives from a woman in her thirties or forties in good health and CMV-seropositive. The CDR3 spells CASSSSQGWGEQFF. Here the CDR3 DNA reads TGTGCCAGCAGCTCCTCACAGGGTTGGGGCGAGCAGTTCTTC.